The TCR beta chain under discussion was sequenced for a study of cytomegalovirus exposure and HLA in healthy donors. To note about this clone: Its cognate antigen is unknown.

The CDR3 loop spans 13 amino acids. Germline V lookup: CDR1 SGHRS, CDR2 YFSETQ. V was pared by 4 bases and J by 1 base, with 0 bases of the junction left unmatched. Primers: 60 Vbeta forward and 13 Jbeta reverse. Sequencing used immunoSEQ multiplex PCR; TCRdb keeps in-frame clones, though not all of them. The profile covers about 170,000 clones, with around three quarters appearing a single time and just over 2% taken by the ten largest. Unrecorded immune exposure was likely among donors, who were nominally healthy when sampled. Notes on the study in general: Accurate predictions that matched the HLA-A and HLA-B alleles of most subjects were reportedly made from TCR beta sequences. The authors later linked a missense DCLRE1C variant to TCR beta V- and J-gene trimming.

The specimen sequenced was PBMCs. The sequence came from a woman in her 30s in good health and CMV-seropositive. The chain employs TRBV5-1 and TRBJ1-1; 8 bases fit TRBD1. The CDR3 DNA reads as TGCGCCAGCAGCACAGGGGGGAACACTGAAGCTTTCTTT. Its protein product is CASSTGGNTEAFF.